The 23 T cell receptor beta chains given below trace back to one sample, sequenced in a study of cytomegalovirus exposure and HLA in healthy donors. The data were produced by immunoSEQ multiplex PCR, yet TCRdb's version contains in-frame clones alone and is incomplete. The sample shows tens of thousands of clones, over 90% of them seen only once. Sequenced sample: PBMCs. The receptors here all came from a man between 18 and 35 years old in good health and CMV-seropositive.

This clone was seen a handful of times. The chain recombines TRBV27 with TRBJ1-1; D is possibly TRBD1 (6 bases). Germline CDR1 and CDR2: MNHEY and SMNVEV (reference sequence). The CDR3 totals 14 residues. Trimming removed 8 bases from V and 4 bases from J, with 17 bases in between. The CDR3 coding sequence is TGTGCCAGCGCCCGGGGGGCTCGCGCCACTGAAGCTTTCTTT. It translates to CASARGARATEAFF.

The chain combines TRBV5-1 with TRBJ2-1; 13 nucleotides agree with TRBD2. This CDR3 has 16 residues. V dropped 4 bases and J dropped 8; count of bases not matched to a gene: 9. CDR1 and CDR2 from the germline V gene are SGHRS and YFSETQ. Written as DNA, the CDR3 is TGCGCCAGCAGCGCGACTCGGGGGACTAGCGGGGATGAGCAGTTCTTC. Protein product: CASSATRGTSGDEQFF. Complete variable domain (other parts from reference TRBV5-1 and TRBJ2-1): KAGVTQTPRYLIKTRGQQVTLSCSPISGHRSVSWYQQTPGQGLQFLFEYFSETQRNKGNFPGRFSGRQFSNSRSEMNVSTLELGDSALYLCASSATRGTSGDEQFFGPGTRLTVL.

In the case of this clone: This specimen includes other DNA sequences encoding the same CDR3. The CDR3 DNA reads TGCGCCAGCTCGACGACAGGTCGGTCTGGGGCCAACGTCCTGACTTTC. This codes for CASSTTGRSGANVLTF. The chain combines TRBV4-1 with TRBJ2-6, with D possibly being TRBD1 (6 bases). The CDR3 contains 16 residues. V lost 8 bases and J lost 1, with 15 bases in between. Germline CDR1 is MGHRA and CDR2 is YSYEKL.

The chain links TRBV30 to TRBJ2-1; TRBD2 matches at 7 bases. Per the germline V gene, CDR1 is GTSNPN and CDR2 is SVGIG (reference sequence). The CDR3 has 15 residues. The CDR3 bases are TGTGTTCTCACTGGGGGAGGGCTCTCCTACAATGAGCAGTTCTTC. It translates to CVLTGGGLSYNEQFF. The full variable domain, in which reference TRBV30 and TRBJ2-1 provide the parts outside the CDR3, is SQTIHQWPATLVQPVGSPLSLECTVEGTSNPNLYWYRQAAGRGLQLLFYSVGIGQISSEVPQNLSASRPQDRQFILSSKKLLLSDSGFYLCVLTGGGLSYNEQFFGPGTRLTVL.

CDR3 amino acids: CASRGTSPDQYF. The CDR3 nucleotides read TGTGCCAGCAGAGGGACTAGCCCCGACCAGTACTTC. The chain carries TRBV6-5 and TRBJ2-5; TRBD2 agrees at 9 bases. CDR1 and CDR2 from the germline V gene are MNHEY and SVGAGI. CDR3 length: 12 amino acids. The V gene end was trimmed by 6 bases and the J gene end by 10 bases; junction bases not matched to a gene: 6.

This chain connects TRBV5-6 to TRBJ2-3, with 7 bases lining up with TRBD1. Losses at the gene ends were 2 bases for V and 3 bases for J; bases not matched to a gene: 6. This CDR3 has 15 residues. Germline CDR1 SGHDT, CDR2 YYEEEE. The CDR3 region is CASSFITGETDTQYF. The CDR3 DNA is TGTGCCAGCAGCTTTATAACAGGGGAAACAGATACGCAGTATTTT.

The rearrangement links TRBV11-2 to TRBJ2-4; TRBD1 agrees at 12 bases. CDR1 is SGHAT and CDR2 is FQNNGV in the germline V gene. This CDR3 is built from 19 residues. V gave up 3 bases and J gave up 1 base; unmatched junction bases: 10. The CDR3 spells CASSFLGTGGYEAKNIQYF. In DNA, the CDR3 is TGTGCCAGCAGCTTTTTAGGGACAGGGGGCTATGAGGCCAAAAACATTCAGTACTTC.

The chain recombines TRBV9 with TRBJ2-1, with D possibly TRBD2 on 5 matching bases. V lost 10 bases to trimming and J lost 3 bases, with 8 bases between them. CDR1 is SGDLS and CDR2 is YYNGEE in the germline V gene. There are 11 residues in the CDR3. This CDR3 reads CASGYYNEQFF. The CDR3 DNA follows: TGTGCCTCGGGGTACTACAATGAGCAGTTCTTC.

The chain links TRBV7-6 to TRBJ2-1; TRBD1 agrees at 7 bases. CDR3 size: 14 residues. CDR1 is SGHVS, CDR2 FNYEAQ, per germline. V was clipped by 5 bases and J by 10 bases; unmatched bases: 11. The CDR3 nucleotides are TGTGCCAGCAGCCTTAATCTAGCACAGGGGGAGCAGTTCTTC. It yields the protein CASSLNLAQGEQFF.

The chain recombines TRBV6-5 with TRBJ2-6, with D perhaps TRBD1 (6 bases). Germline V gene sequence: CDR1 MNHEY, CDR2 SVGAGI. CDR3 size: 16 residues. V dropped 2 bases and J dropped 1 base, with 9 bases sitting between them. This CDR3 reads CASSYVGASGANVLTF. As DNA, the CDR3 is TGTGCCAGCAGTTACGTGGGGGCTTCTGGGGCCAACGTCCTGACTTTC.

The CDR3 DNA reads TGTGCCAGCAGCCTGGGGCGGTGGACTAATGAAAAACTGTTTTTT. Residues: CASSLGRWTNEKLFF. The V gene is TRBV5-5, the J gene TRBJ1-4, with D perhaps TRBD1 (5 bases). The CDR3 has 15 amino acids. From germline, CDR1 is SGHKS and CDR2 YYEKEE (reference sequence). Deletions cut 4 bases from V and 2 bases from J, with 12 bases between.

This clone occurred once. The V gene is TRBV25-1, the J gene TRBJ1-2; D gene ambiguous. This CDR3 is 15 amino acids long. Germline values: CDR1 MGHDK, CDR2 SYGVNS. V shed 5 bases and J shed 4 bases, with 17 bases lying between them. This chain's CDR3 is CASSPPRVGRYGYTF. The CDR3, as DNA: TGTGCCAGCAGTCCCCCGAGGGTAGGGCGCTATGGCTACACCTTC.

This clone was picked up a small number of times. V usage is TRBV7-9 and J usage is TRBJ2-7; 9 bases are shared with TRBD1. With V trimmed by 5 bases and J by 3 bases, 8 bases remained unmatched. The CDR3 spans 15 residues. Germline values: CDR1 SEHNR, CDR2 FQNEAQ (reference sequence). The CDR3 coding sequence is TGTGCCAGCAGCCTACACCGGGACAGGGACTACGAGCAGTACTTC. Its protein product is CASSLHRDRDYEQYF.

CDR3 bases: TGTGCCAGCAGCGACTCGGACAGGGGGCGAGATACGCAGTATTTT. This encodes CASSDSDRGRDTQYF. The rearrangement uses TRBV9 and TRBJ2-3, with 11 bases that match TRBD1. The CDR3 length is 15 residues. CDR1 SGDLS and CDR2 YYNGEE come from the germline V gene. The V and J ends lost 3 bases and 5 bases, in that order; junction bases with no gene match: 5. Full variable domain (remainder filled in from reference TRBV9 and TRBJ2-3): DSGVTQTPKHLITATGQRVTLRCSPRSGDLSVYWYQQSLDQGLQFLIQYYNGEERAKGNILERFSAQQFPDLHSELNLSSLELGDSALYFCASSDSDRGRDTQYFGPGTRLTVL.

This sequence joins TRBV29-1 and TRBJ2-7; D is possibly TRBD2 (6 bases). The V and J ends lost 4 bases and 0 bases respectively, with 19 bases between them. CDR3 size: 16 residues. Germline CDR1 and CDR2: SQVTM and ANQGSEA. CDR3 nucleotides: TGCAGCGTTGTCATGGGTGGTAGCGGCAGCTCCTACGAGCAGTACTTC. Protein: CSVVMGGSGSSYEQYF.

The chain recombines TRBV28 with TRBJ1-2, with 7 bases matching TRBD1. With V trimmed by 5 bases and J by 4 bases, 7 bases remained unmatched. From germline, CDR1 is MDHEN and CDR2 SYDVKM. The CDR3 length is 14 residues. The CDR3 sequence: CASSPGQASYGYTF. The CDR3 DNA sequence: TGTGCCAGCAGTCCTGGACAGGCTAGCTATGGCTACACCTTC.

The CDR3: CASSFSLQTQYF. In DNA, the CDR3 is TGTGCCAGCAGCTTTAGTTTGCAGACCCAGTACTTC. V is TRBV7-2 and J is TRBJ2-5; D call uncertain. The germline CDR1 and CDR2 sequences are SGHTA and FQGNSA. V was trimmed by 3 bases and J by 6 bases, leaving 8 bases between them. CDR3 length: 12 residues.

This clone was detected only a few times. The chain is built from TRBV7-9 and TRBJ1-1; no clear D. The CDR3 sequence is 11 residues long. The germline V and J ends were trimmed by 5 bases and 8 bases, with 9 bases remaining between them. Per germline, CDR1 SEHNR and CDR2 FQNEAQ (reference sequence). The CDR3 protein is CASSPDWEAFF. CDR3 bases: TGTGCCAGCAGCCCAGATTGGGAAGCTTTCTTT.

J is TRBJ1-1 and V is TRBV7-2; the D gene is possibly TRBD1 (6 bases). The CDR3 runs to 15 residues. The germline V and J ends were trimmed by 0 bases and 8 bases, with 16 bases remaining between them. Germline V lookup: CDR1 SGHTA, CDR2 FQGNSA. The DNA for the CDR3 is TGTGCCAGCAGCTTAGCCCTCGGTGCAGGGGTAGAAGCTTTCTTT. Encoded protein: CASSLALGAGVEAFF. Full variable domain (rest looked up from reference TRBV7-2 and TRBJ1-1): GAGVSQSPSNKVTEKGKDVELRCDPISGHTALYWYRQSLGQGLEFLIYFQGNSAPDKSGLPSDRFSAERTGGSVSTLTIQRTQQEDSAVYLCASSLALGAGVEAFFGQGTRLTVV.

The chain carries TRBV5-1 and TRBJ2-5; TRBD2 matches 8 bases. With 0 bases clipped from V and 3 bases from J, the junction kept 7 bases outside the gene matches. CDR1 is SGHRS, CDR2 YFSETQ, per germline. CDR3 length: 16 residues. The CDR3 protein is CASSLGVGTRKETQYF. The CDR3 coding sequence is TGCGCCAGCAGCTTGGGAGTAGGGACTAGGAAAGAGACCCAGTACTTC.

The chain employs TRBV28 and TRBJ2-2; 8 bases match TRBD2. V was pared by 2 bases and J by 1 base, with 24 bases of the junction left unmatched. Germline-derived CDR1 and CDR2 are MDHEN and SYDVKM. The CDR3 loop spans 23 amino acids. The CDR3 coding sequence is TGTGCCAGCAGTTTACCACCGGGACTAGTCCCCGTCGGTCCTCTGAGGAACACCGGGGAGCTGTTTTTT. This gives the protein CASSLPPGLVPVGPLRNTGELFF.

The genes are TRBV11-2 and TRBJ1-3; D gene ambiguous. V was cut by 0 bases and J by 7 bases, with 10 bases left in between. The length of the CDR3 is 14 residues. CDR1 is SGHAT, CDR2 FQNNGV, per germline. CDR3 sequence reads: CASSLDRFPNTIYF. The CDR3 DNA sequence: TGTGCCAGCAGCTTAGATCGTTTCCCCAACACCATATATTTT. The complete variable domain, with remaining parts taken from reference TRBV11-2 and TRBJ1-3, reads EAGVAQSPRYKIIEKRQSVAFWCNPISGHATLYWYQQILGQGPKLLIQFQNNGVVDDSQLPKDRFSAERLKGVDSTLKIQPAKLEDSAVYLCASSLDRFPNTIYFGEGSWLTVV.

This clone was recorded a few times. The chain is built from TRBV27 and TRBJ1-1; D might be TRBD1 (6 bases). Germline V gene data show CDR1 as MNHEY and CDR2 as SMNVEV (reference sequence). This CDR3 is 13 amino acids long. V was trimmed by 0 bases and J by 7 bases, leaving 9 bases between them. The CDR3 region has the DNA TGTGCCAGCAGTTTATCACAGGGCTTTGAAGCTTTCTTT. This sequence encodes CASSLSQGFEAFF.